Listed below are T cell receptor beta chains from one sample, sequenced in a study of blood T cell repertoires in COVID-19. The protocol was immunoSEQ multiplex PCR, while the TCRdb copy is restricted to in-frame clones and leaves out a portion. The repertoire holds almost 70,000 clones, around 88% seen once, with approximately 6.8% in the top ten. Sequencing was done on a sample of peripheral blood. The receptors originated from a woman aged 65 to 85 with acute or convalescent COVID-19. Each CDR3 is given with its conserved first and last residue. A D gene is named only where the DNA matches it firmly. Clone size, where shown, is once, few, many, or a class for clones that have expanded.

CDR3 length	V gene	J gene	D gene	clone size	CDR3 DNA	CDR3 protein
14	TRBV3-1/TRBV3-2	TRBJ1-1	TRBD1	NA	TGTGCCAGCAGCCAAGGGGTAGGACAGGGGGAAGCTTTCTTT	CASSQGVGQGEAFF
16	TRBV3-1/TRBV3-2	TRBJ2-6	NA	NA	TGTGCCAGCAGCCCTCCCAGGATCTCTGGGGCCAACGTCCTGACTTTC	CASSPPRISGANVLTF
17	TRBV11-3	TRBJ1-2	NA	NA	TGTGCCAGCAGCTTAAACCCCAAGCGGGGGACCAACTATGGCTACACCTTC	CASSLNPKRGTNYGYTF
15	TRBV7-9	TRBJ2-5	TRBD2	NA	TGTGCCAGCAGCCGGACTAGCGGGGGGCAAGAGACCCAGTACTTC	CASSRTSGGQETQYF
16	TRBV18	TRBJ2-1	TRBD2	NA	TGTGCCAGCTCACCACCCGGCGGGAGGGCCCGAAATGAGCAGTTCTTC	CASSPPGGRARNEQFF
16	TRBV2	TRBJ1-1	TRBD1	once	TGTGCCAGCAGCCGGGGGACAGGCCTTCAAAACACTGAAGCTTTCTTT	CASSRGTGLQNTEAFF
15	TRBV2	TRBJ1-5	NA	NA	TGTGCCAGCACTGCTGACAGAGGAAGCAATCAGCCCCAGCATTTT	CASTADRGSNQPQHF
12	TRBV6-5	TRBJ1-2	NA	NA	TGTGCCAGCAGCTTCATTATTGGCGGCTACACCTTC	CASSFIIGGYTF
15	TRBV7-8	TRBJ2-1	NA	once	TGTGCCAGCAGCTTCTTAAACGGGGGGCCGAATGAGCAGTTCTTC	CASSFLNGGPNEQFF
13	TRBV12-3/TRBV12-4	TRBJ1-2	NA	NA	TGTGCCAGCAGTCTCCGACAGGCCTATGGCTACACCTTC	CASSLRQAYGYTF
15	TRBV13	TRBJ1-3	NA	NA	TGTGCCAGCAGCCCCGATGCGAACTCTGGAAACACCATATATTTT	CASSPDANSGNTIYF
18	TRBV27	TRBJ1-2	NA	NA	TGTGCCAGCAGTTTAGTACCACTTGAGGGAGGGGTTGACTATGGCTACACCTTC	CASSLVPLEGGVDYGYTF
14	TRBV28	TRBJ1-5	NA	NA	TGTGCCAGCACCCTGAGCAGGGGTCAACAGCCCCAGCATTTT	CASTLSRGQQPQHF
17	TRBV19	TRBJ2-5	TRBD2	NA	TGTGACCGCCGACCGGGACATAGGACTAGCGGGAGCGAGACCCAGTACTTC	CDRRPGHRTSGSETQYF
18	TRBV27	TRBJ2-1	TRBD2	NA	TGTGCCAGCAGTTACACTACTAGGGCGGGGGGCAGTGGGAATGAGCAGTTCTTC	CASSYTTRAGGSGNEQFF
14	TRBV24-1	TRBJ1-2	TRBD1	NA	TGTGCCACCAGTGATGCCGGACAGGGGGTGGGCTACACCTTC	CATSDAGQGVGYTF
15	TRBV25-1	TRBJ2-1	TRBD1	NA	TGTGCCAGCACCCAACCGGGACAGGGGTTGAATGAGCAGTTCTTC	CASTQPGQGLNEQFF
18	TRBV5-1	TRBJ2-6	TRBD1	NA	TGCGCCAGCAGCTTGGAGAGGGACAGGATCTCTGGGGCCAACGTCCTGACTTTC	CASSLERDRISGANVLTF
18	TRBV7-2	TRBJ1-6	TRBD1	NA	TGTGCCAGCAGTACGAATCTTAGTGGGACAGGGTCGAGTTCACCCCTCCACTTT	CASSTNLSGTGSSSPLHF
11	TRBV28	TRBJ1-1	NA	NA	TGTGCCAGCGGCTGGAACACTGAAGCTTTCTTT	CASGWNTEAFF
15	TRBV19	TRBJ1-2	TRBD1	NA	TGTGCCAGTACCCCCGGACAGGGTGGCGGCTATGGCTACACCTTC	CASTPGQGGGYGYTF
12	TRBV5-1	TRBJ1-1	NA	NA	TGCGCCAGCAGCTTCCAGGGTAATGAAGCTTTCTTT	CASSFQGNEAFF
18	TRBV28	TRBJ1-5	TRBD1	NA	TGTGCCAGCAGTTCCATCAGGGACAGGGAACATGGCAATCAGCCCCAGCATTTT	CASSSIRDREHGNQPQHF
14	TRBV6-2/TRBV6-3	TRBJ2-2	NA	NA	TGTGCCAGCAGTTACAACAGGGCCACCGGGGAGCTGTTTTTT	CASSYNRATGELFF
14	TRBV13	TRBJ1-1	TRBD1	NA	TGTGCCAGCAGCTTGGACAGGCTAAACACTGAAGCTTTCTTT	CASSLDRLNTEAFF
14	TRBV18	TRBJ2-2	NA	NA	TGTGCCAGCTCACCACTCCCCTCGGGCGGGGAGCTGTTTTTT	CASSPLPSGGELFF
19	TRBV7-9	TRBJ1-1	NA	NA	TGTGCCAGCAGCTTAGATAGGTTGGGGCAGAAGAAGAGGAACACTGAAGCTTTCTTT	CASSLDRLGQKKRNTEAFF
14	TRBV28	TRBJ2-7	NA	once	TGTGCCAGCAAGGCCAACAGAAATTTCTACGAGCAGTACTTC	CASKANRNFYEQYF
13	TRBV7-3	TRBJ2-7	NA	NA	TGTGCCAGCAGCCAAGCCGGGTCCTACGAGCAGTACTTC	CASSQAGSYEQYF
15	TRBV4-1	TRBJ2-1	TRBD2	NA	TGCGCCAGCAGCCATCTTAGCGGGAGGGCCGAAGGACAGTTCTTC	CASSHLSGRAEGQFF
16	TRBV6-1	TRBJ1-5	NA	NA	TGTGCCAGCAGTGAAGCCTCCGGGGGAGGCAATCAGCCCCAGCATTTT	CASSEASGGGNQPQHF
15	TRBV28	TRBJ2-2	TRBD1	NA	TGTGCCAGCAGTCCCGGGACAGGGCGTACCGGGGAGCTGTTTTTT	CASSPGTGRTGELFF
15	TRBV5-4	TRBJ2-3	TRBD1	NA	TGTGCCAGCAGCTTGGGCGACAGGGTAGCAGATACGCAGTATTTT	CASSLGDRVADTQYF
14	TRBV18	TRBJ2-1	TRBD1	once	TGTGCCAGCTCACCACCGACAGGGTCCAATGAGCAGTTCTTC	CASSPPTGSNEQFF
15	TRBV4-3	TRBJ2-7	NA	NA	TGCGCCAGCAGCCTCCTGACAGGCTATCCCTACGAGCAGTACTTC	CASSLLTGYPYEQYF
14	TRBV29-1	TRBJ2-3	TRBD2	once	TGCAGCGCCAATAGCGGGAGGGTCACAGATACGCAGTATTTT	CSANSGRVTDTQYF
12	TRBV19	TRBJ1-5	NA	once	TGTGCCAGTAGTCGCGGAGATCAGCCCCAGCATTTT	CASSRGDQPQHF
13	TRBV6-5	TRBJ2-7	NA	NA	TGTGCCAGCAGTTCAGGGCTCCTGGGCGAGCAGTACTTC	CASSSGLLGEQYF
17	TRBV19	TRBJ2-2	TRBD2	NA	TGTGCCAGTAGTATAGGCGGGACTAGGATCCCGCCCGGGGAGCTGTTTTTT	CASSIGGTRIPPGELFF
15	TRBV20-1	TRBJ1-5	NA	NA	TGCAGTGCTAGTGAGGGGCGTATCCCCAATCAGCCCCAGCATTTT	CSASEGRIPNQPQHF
15	TRBV7-2	TRBJ1-1	NA	NA	TGTGCCAGCAGCTTAGGGGGGGGAGTTAACACTGAAGCTTTCTTT	CASSLGGGVNTEAFF
15	TRBV7-2	TRBJ1-1	TRBD1	NA	TGTGCCAGCAGCTTAGAGGGACAGGGGGCAACTGAAGCTTTCTTT	CASSLEGQGATEAFF
15	TRBV7-9	TRBJ2-2	TRBD2	NA	TGTGCCAGCAGCGCCGGACTAGCGAACACCGGGGAGCTGTTTTTT	CASSAGLANTGELFF
14	TRBV30	TRBJ2-2	NA	NA	TGTGCCTGTTCCTTGGGACTCAACACCGGGGAGCTGTTTTTT	CACSLGLNTGELFF
13	TRBV11-3	TRBJ1-1	NA	once	TGTGCCAGCAGCCTATACAGGAACACTGAAGCTTTCTTT	CASSLYRNTEAFF
15	TRBV10-3	TRBJ1-3	NA	NA	TGTGCCATCAGCCCTACGGACAGCTCTGGAAACACCATATATTTT	CAISPTDSSGNTIYF
12	TRBV25-1	TRBJ1-2	TRBD1	NA	TGTGCCAGCAGAACAGGGGGCGGTGGCTACACCTTC	CASRTGGGGYTF